This record looks at one T cell receptor beta chain sequence and its context. The same CDR3 arises from other DNA sequences in this sample as well. Germline CDR1 reads MNHEY; CDR2 reads SVGAGI. V shed 4 bases and J 5 bases; nucleotides not matched to a gene: 2. The CDR3 extends over 13 amino acids. This record belongs to a study of technical replicates of blood from several donors. Clones were sequenced by immunoSEQ multiplex PCR, and TCRdb holds only the in-frame ones, with some missing. The sample records around 58,000 clones, around 84% being singletons. The chain carries TRBV6-5 and TRBJ2-5; 9 bases map to TRBD2. The source is a human donor in good health. Some clones in this sample may be carry-over from other donors' samples. The sequenced sample consisted of PBMCs. The CDR3: CASSSRGGETQYF. In DNA, the CDR3 is TGTGCCAGCAGTTCGCGGGGGGGTGAGACCCAGTACTTC.